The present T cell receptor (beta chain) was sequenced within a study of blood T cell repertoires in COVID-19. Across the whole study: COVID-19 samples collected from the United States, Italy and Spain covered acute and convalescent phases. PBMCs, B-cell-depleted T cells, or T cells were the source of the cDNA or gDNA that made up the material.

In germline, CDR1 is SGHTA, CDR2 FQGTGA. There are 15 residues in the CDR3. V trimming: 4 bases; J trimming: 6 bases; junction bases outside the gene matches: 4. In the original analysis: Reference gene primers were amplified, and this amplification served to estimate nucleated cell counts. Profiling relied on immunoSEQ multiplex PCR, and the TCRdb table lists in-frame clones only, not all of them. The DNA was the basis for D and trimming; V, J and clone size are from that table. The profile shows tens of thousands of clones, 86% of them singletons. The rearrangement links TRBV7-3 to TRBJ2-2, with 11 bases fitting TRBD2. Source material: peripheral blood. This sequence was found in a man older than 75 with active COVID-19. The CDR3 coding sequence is TGTGCCAGCAGCTCCACTAGCGGGAGCTCCGGGGAGCTGTTTTTT. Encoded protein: CASSSTSGSSGELFF. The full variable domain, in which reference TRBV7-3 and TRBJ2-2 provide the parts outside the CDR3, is GAGVSQTPSNKVTEKGKYVELRCDPISGHTALYWYRQSLGQGPEFLIYFQGTGAADDSGLPNDRFFAVRPEGSVSTLKIQRTERGDSAVYLCASSSTSGSSGELFFGEGSRLTVL.